This T cell receptor beta chain was sequenced during a study of blood T cell repertoires in COVID-19. Background on the study: Some COVID-19 samples were acute and others convalescent; all came from the United States, Italy and Spain. The analysed material was cDNA or gDNA that came from T cells, B-cell-depleted T cells, or PBMCs.

As handled by the study authors: Estimated nucleated cell counts came from reference gene primer amplification. The data were produced by immunoSEQ multiplex PCR, yet TCRdb's version contains in-frame clones alone and is incomplete. That table supplies the V and J calls and clone size; D and trimming were determined from the DNA. Found here are tens of thousands of clones, about 86% of them singletons; the top ten hold roughly 1.9%. This clone was counted a few times. Unmatched junction bases numbered 9, after V lost 4 bases and J lost 1 base. The CDR3 length is 17 residues. Per the germline V gene, CDR1 is MGHDK and CDR2 is SYGVNS.

V usage is TRBV25-1 and J usage is TRBJ2-5; 10 nucleotides line up with TRBD2. This receptor was obtained from a woman of 80 years or more with active or convalescent COVID-19. The sequencing input was peripheral blood. CDR3 in amino acids: CASSVAAGLAAQETQYF. As DNA, the CDR3 is TGTGCCAGCAGTGTGGCCGCCGGACTAGCGGCCCAAGAGACCCAGTACTTC.